These 18 T cell receptor beta chains came from one sample sequenced in a study of cytomegalovirus exposure and HLA in healthy donors. Both 60 Vbeta primers and 13 Jbeta primers went into the PCR. Some clones are missing from TCRdb's copy, which holds only in-frame ones; the method was immunoSEQ multiplex PCR. The sample comprises about 130,000 clones, 60% to 75% of which are singletons, and about 1.5% rests with the top ten. Source material: PBMCs. Receptor source: a human donor in good health.

The gene calls are TRBV9 and TRBJ2-4, with TRBD1 matching over 8 bases. The CDR3 spans 14 residues. Germline V lookup: CDR1 SGDLS, CDR2 YYNGEE. V lost 4 bases to trimming and J lost 5 bases; unmatched junction nucleotides: 5. CDR3 in amino acids: CASSPQGAENIQYF. The CDR3 nucleotides are TGTGCCAGCAGCCCCCAGGGGGCGGAAAACATTCAGTACTTC. Full variable domain (missing parts from reference TRBV9 and TRBJ2-4): DSGVTQTPKHLITATGQRVTLRCSPRSGDLSVYWYQQSLDQGLQFLIQYYNGEERAKGNILERFSAQQFPDLHSELNLSSLELGDSALYFCASSPQGAENIQYFGAGTRLSVL.

This clone was found a few times. A junction end diverges from the germline sequence, so it may reflect a read error. The chain uses TRBV18 and TRBJ2-2, with 7 nucleotides matching TRBD2. The CDR3 covers 16 residues. The V gene's germline CDR1 is KGHSH and CDR2 LQKENI. The CDR3 loop is CASSPPGGLNTGELFF. Here the CDR3 DNA reads TGTGCCAGCTCTCCACCGGGAGGCTTAAACACCGGGGAGCTGTTTTTT.

The chain uses TRBV27 and TRBJ1-3; D remains ambiguous. This CDR3 comprises 15 residues. Germline values: CDR1 MNHEY, CDR2 SMNVEV (reference sequence). Trimming cost V 6 bases and J 0 bases, with 12 bases left between them. The CDR3 protein is CASRRGMSSGNTIYF. The DNA of the CDR3 is TGTGCCAGCAGAAGAGGGATGAGCTCTGGAAACACCATATATTTT.

This clone came up a few times. The chain links TRBV27 to TRBJ1-4; weak D call: TRBD1 (5 bases). Germline CDR1 reads MNHEY; CDR2 reads SMNVEV (reference sequence). V was cut by 5 bases and J by 7 bases, with 14 bases left in between. The CDR3 extends over 14 amino acids. The CDR3 spells CASSPRTSSEKLFF. The CDR3 nucleotides read TGTGCCAGCAGTCCAAGGACATCTAGTGAAAAACTGTTTTTT.

The genes are TRBV4-3 and TRBJ2-5; TRBD2 matches 7 bases. The V segment lost 0 bases and the J segment 5 bases; nucleotides outside the gene matches: 6. Germline values: CDR1 LGHNA, CDR2 YSLEER. The CDR3 has 15 amino acids. As DNA, the CDR3 is TGCGCCAGCAGCCAAGATCACGGACTAGTTGAGACCCAGTACTTC. As protein: CASSQDHGLVETQYF.

The chain joins TRBV15 to TRBJ1-2; D possibly corresponds to TRBD1 (5 bases). The CDR3 is made up of 15 amino acids. V was clipped by 5 bases and J by 6 bases, with 19 bases between them. Germline-derived CDR1 and CDR2 are LNHNV and YYDKDF (reference sequence). The CDR3 spells CATSGQGRAWDGYTF. CDR3 bases: TGTGCCACCAGCGGACAAGGTCGGGCGTGGGATGGCTACACCTTC.

The V and J genes are TRBV5-1 and TRBJ1-4; a weak D match, TRBD1 (6 bases). Trimming removed 0 bases from V and 0 bases from J, with 12 bases in between. Germline V gives CDR1 SGHRS, CDR2 YFSETQ. CDR3 length: 17 residues. The CDR3 DNA is TGCGCCAGCAGCTTGGCCCCCAGGGGTTCAACTAATGAAAAACTGTTTTTT. Protein product: CASSLAPRGSTNEKLFF.

This clone occurred once. The chain employs TRBV19 and TRBJ2-7; 9 bases fit TRBD2. The CDR3 runs 19 residues. Germline V CDR1 and CDR2: LNHDA, SQIVND (reference sequence). V shed 4 bases and J 3 bases; nucleotides not matched to a gene: 19. CDR3 DNA sequence: TGTGCCAGTAGTACCATACAGTGGGGGCAGGAGACTAGCGGCTACGAGCAGTACTTC. This encodes CASSTIQWGQETSGYEQYF.

The V call is TRBV7-2, the J call TRBJ1-1; D may be TRBD1 (5 bases). The length of the CDR3 is 14 residues. Germline CDR1 and CDR2: SGHTA and FQGNSA. V was shortened by 6 bases and J by 5 bases, with 16 bases between the two germline ends. Written as DNA, the CDR3 is TGTGCCAGCAGAAAAGATGGGGGGGGTACTGAAGCTTTCTTT. Residues: CASRKDGGGTEAFF.

The chain carries TRBV5-6 and TRBJ2-5, with TRBD2 matching over 11 bases. Germline V gene lookup returns CDR1 SGHDT and CDR2 YYEEEE. J gave up 3 bases and V 0 bases, and 1 base lay outside the gene matches. The CDR3 runs to 15 residues. CDR3 sequence: CASSLELAGEETQYF. The CDR3 DNA sequence: TGTGCCAGCAGCTTGGAACTAGCGGGAGAAGAGACCCAGTACTTC.

In this sample, this clone turned up a few times. The rearrangement joins TRBV6-1 to TRBJ2-1; 13 positions match TRBD2. This CDR3 contains 14 residues. V dropped 8 bases and J dropped 8; count of bases not matched to a gene: 6. Germline V gives CDR1 MNHNS, CDR2 SASEGT. In DNA, the CDR3 is TGTGCCAGCCCCGGACTAGCGGGAGCCTATGAGCAGTTCTTC. Translated, it gives CASPGLAGAYEQFF.

CDR3 amino acids: CASSLSGGQGWETQYF. The DNA for the CDR3 is TGTGCCAGCAGTTTATCGGGTGGACAGGGCTGGGAGACCCAGTACTTC. The rearrangement joins TRBV27 to TRBJ2-5, with TRBD1 matching over 8 bases. The V and J ends lost 0 bases and 5 bases, in that order; junction bases with no gene match: 8. Germline V gives CDR1 MNHEY, CDR2 SMNVEV (reference sequence). The CDR3 runs 16 residues.

This clone was detected only a few times. J is TRBJ2-1 and V is TRBV9, with TRBD2 identical over 13 bases. Per the germline V gene, CDR1 is SGDLS and CDR2 is YYNGEE. With 4 bases clipped from V and 7 bases from J, the junction kept 5 bases outside the gene matches. This CDR3 is 15 amino acids long. The CDR3 region has the DNA TGTGCCAGCAGCTTCACTAGCGGGAGGGGGAATGAGCAGTTCTTC. Its translation is CASSFTSGRGNEQFF. The entire variable domain, with the rest obtained from reference TRBV9 and TRBJ2-1, is as follows: DSGVTQTPKHLITATGQRVTLRCSPRSGDLSVYWYQQSLDQGLQFLIQYYNGEERAKGNILERFSAQQFPDLHSELNLSSLELGDSALYFCASSFTSGRGNEQFFGPGTRLTVL.

The rearrangement joins TRBV18 to TRBJ2-7; a weak D match, TRBD1 (5 bases). Germline V gene lookup returns CDR1 KGHSH and CDR2 LQKENI. This CDR3 is built from 15 residues. V was clipped by 1 base and J by 2 bases, with 12 bases between them. CDR3: CASSPQSGSTYEQYF. CDR3 nucleotide sequence: TGTGCCAGCTCACCACAATCAGGGTCGACCTACGAGCAGTACTTC.

V usage is TRBV6-4 and J usage is TRBJ2-3; D uncertain. The CDR3 covers 14 residues. The V gene lost 0 bases and the J gene lost 1 base, with 5 bases spanning the gap. CDR1 and CDR2 (germline): MRHNA, SNTAGT. CDR3 DNA sequence: TGTGCCAGCAGTGACTCGGCGGGCACAGATACGCAGTATTTT. This gives the protein CASSDSAGTDTQYF.

The V and J genes are TRBV28 and TRBJ1-1; D call uncertain. Per the germline V gene, CDR1 is MDHEN and CDR2 is SYDVKM. The CDR3 covers 13 residues. The V end lost 4 bases, the J end lost 1 base, and 7 bases lay between the germline ends. CDR3 amino acids: CASSSTPNTEAFF. As DNA, the CDR3 is TGTGCCAGCAGTTCGACACCGAACACTGAAGCTTTCTTT.

The chain couples TRBV18 to TRBJ1-2; 9 bases map to TRBD1. V shed 3 bases and J 1 base; nucleotides not matched to a gene: 3. The CDR3 contains 15 residues. Germline CDR1 and CDR2: KGHSH and LQKENI. The CDR3 sequence: CASSPGQGHNYGYTF. DNA of the CDR3: TGTGCCAGCTCACCCGGACAGGGGCATAACTATGGCTACACCTTC. The entire variable domain, with the rest obtained from reference TRBV18 and TRBJ1-2, is as follows: NAGVMQNPRHLVRRRGQEARLRCSPMKGHSHVYWYRQLPEEGLKFMVYLQKENIIDESGMPKERFSAEFPKEGPSILRIQQVVRGDSAAYFCASSPGQGHNYGYTFGSGTRLTVV.

The chain is built from TRBV28 and TRBJ1-2; the D gene is possibly TRBD1 (5 bases). Germline lookup yields CDR1 MDHEN and CDR2 SYDVKM. The CDR3 spans 14 residues. The ends were cut back, 8 bases at V and 3 bases at J, with 16 bases in the middle. In DNA form, the CDR3 reads TGTGCCAGCTGGGGGGGGAGGGCTCACTATGGCTACACCTTC. Translating it yields CASWGGRAHYGYTF.